Presented here are 15 T cell receptor beta chains from one specimen sequenced in a study of T cells in Graves' hyperthyroidism and ophthalmopathy. What was amplified from RNA transcripts were TCR beta CDR3 regions. The TCR CDR3 was amplified in a first-round RT-PCR using the HTBI primer set. MiXCR was run by TCRdb on the multiplex PCR reads, yielding one entry per CDR3 protein. The data contain 650,000 to 700,000 distinct CDR3 sequences, around a sixth of them singletons. The material sequenced was blood. These receptors came from a man aged 45-65 years with Graves' hyperthyroidism.

The rearrangement links TRBV10-1 to TRBJ2-7, with 9 bases lining up with TRBD1. The junction had 4 bases not matched to a gene; V was cut back by 3 bases and J by 4 bases. The germline V gene has CDR1 WNHNN and CDR2 SYGVQD (reference sequence). This CDR3 is built from 14 residues. CDR3: CASSDEDRGYEQYF. CDR3 DNA: TGCGCCAGCAGTGACGAGGACAGGGGATACGAGCAGTACTTC.

This clonotype was observed a handful of times. The chain carries TRBV5-5 and TRBJ2-3; D is uncertain. The CDR3 sequence is 14 residues long. Per the germline V gene, CDR1 is SGHKS and CDR2 is YYEKEE (reference sequence). V was trimmed by 0 bases and J by 3 bases, leaving 8 bases between them. CDR3 coding DNA: TGTGCCAGCAGCTTGGTGTCGGTGACAGATACGCAGTATTTT. As protein: CASSLVSVTDTQYF.

This clonotype has a count of ten or more. This chain connects TRBV6-1 to TRBJ2-3, with 9 bases aligning to TRBD1. After removal of 4 bases from V and 1 base from J, the junction contained 6 bases not matched to a gene. Germline CDR1 MNHNS, CDR2 SASEGT. The CDR3 runs to 16 residues. DNA of the CDR3: TGTGCCAGCAGTGGGGACAGGGAGAGGGGCACAGATACGCAGTATTTT. It specifies CASSGDRERGTDTQYF.

This clonotype was recorded many times. The J gene is TRBJ1-1, the V gene TRBV24-1, with D unclear. This CDR3 contains 13 residues. Germline loops: CDR1 KGHDR, CDR2 SFDVKD. V lost 7 bases and J 1 base, leaving 9 bases between the germline ends. The CDR3 coding sequence is TGTGCCACCAGAAGCGACGGGAACACTGAAGCTTTCTTT. Residues: CATRSDGNTEAFF.

The table lists this clonotype with a count of one. This chain uses TRBV5-1 with TRBJ1-4, with 10 bases identical to TRBD1. The J segment lost 5 bases and the V segment lost 0 bases, leaving 7 bases of the junction unmatched. There are 17 residues in the CDR3. CDR1 SGHRS and CDR2 YFSETQ come from the germline V gene. The CDR3 protein is CASSLGQGAVQNEKLFF. In DNA, the CDR3 is TGCGCCAGCAGCTTGGGACAGGGGGCGGTGCAGAATGAAAAACTGTTTTTT.

This clonotype was counted many times. V is TRBV27 and J is TRBJ2-7; the match to TRBD2 covers 8 bases. Germline V gives CDR1 MNHEY, CDR2 SMNVEV (reference sequence). This CDR3 is 14 amino acids long. V shed 2 bases and J 3 bases; nucleotides not matched to a gene: 3. CDR3 residues: CASSLQAGVYEQYF. CDR3 sequence (DNA): TGTGCCAGCAGTTTACAAGCGGGAGTCTACGAGCAGTACTTC.

This rearrangement joins TRBV10-1 to TRBJ2-7, with D uncertain. From germline, CDR1 is WNHNN and CDR2 SYGVQD (reference sequence). The CDR3 spans 9 residues. CDR3 residues: CAYEVEQYF. CDR3 coding DNA: TGCGCGTACGAGGTCGAGCAGTACTTC.

The chain couples TRBV7-9 to TRBJ2-1; D unresolved. V gave up 1 base and J gave up 7 bases, with 8 bases separating them. CDR3 length: 13 amino acids. Germline CDR1 SEHNR, CDR2 FQNEAQ (reference sequence). The DNA of the CDR3 is TGTGCCAGCAGCTTAGTTGCAGAGAATGAGCAGTTCTTC. Amino acid sequence: CASSLVAENEQFF.

The chain joins TRBV7-2 to TRBJ1-4; TRBD1 is a possible D gene (5 bases). CDR3 length: 16 residues. V lost 5 bases, J lost 0 bases, and 13 bases lay in between. Germline CDR1 reads SGHTA; CDR2 reads FQGNSA. The CDR3 sequence: CASSTGAFTTNEKLFF. The CDR3 region has the DNA TGTGCCAGCAGCACCGGGGCCTTTACAACTAATGAAAAACTGTTTTTT.

V and J are TRBV30 and TRBJ1-6, with D maybe TRBD1 (6 bases). The CDR3 has 14 residues. Deletions cut 1 base from V and 8 bases from J, with 12 bases between. Germline values: CDR1 GTSNPN, CDR2 SVGIG (reference sequence). The CDR3 DNA reads TGTGCCTGGAGTGAGACAGGAGGGGATTCACCCCTCCACTTT. Translating it yields CAWSETGGDSPLHF.

This clonotype was seen a single time. The rearrangement links TRBV5-6 to TRBJ1-1, with D unresolved. Trimming removed 2 bases from V and 3 bases from J, with 8 bases in between. The CDR3 sequence is 13 residues long. The germline V gene encodes CDR1 SGHDT and CDR2 YYEEEE. The DNA for the CDR3 is TGTGCCAGCAGCTTTGTCGGCGACACTGAAGCTTTCTTT. Amino acid sequence: CASSFVGDTEAFF. Full variable domain (remainder filled in from reference TRBV5-6 and TRBJ1-1): DAGVTQSPTHLIKTRGQQVTLRCSPKSGHDTVSWYQQALGQGPQFIFQYYEEEERQRGNFPDRFSGHQFPNYSSELNVNALLLGDSALYLCASSFVGDTEAFFGQGTRLTVV.

This clonotype has ten or more counts. This chain links TRBV27 with TRBJ2-7, with a possible D match to TRBD1 (6 bases). This CDR3 has 13 residues. Trimming left V 6 bases short and J 0 bases short, with 9 bases between. Germline V gene data show CDR1 as MNHEY and CDR2 as SMNVEV (reference sequence). CDR3 region: CASRKDSSYEQYF. In nucleotides, the CDR3 is TGTGCCAGCAGGAAGGACAGCTCCTACGAGCAGTACTTC.

A remark on this clonotype: A clone one base away is much larger, so this may be a read error. V gene TRBV29-1 combines with J gene TRBJ2-1, with D perhaps matching TRBD1 (5 bases). Germline V CDR1 and CDR2: SQVTM, ANQGSEA. CDR3 size: 12 residues. Here the CDR3 reads CSVPQVHNERFF. CDR3 nucleotide sequence: TGCAGCGTCCCACAGGTCCACAATGAGCGGTTCTTC.

This clonotype was recorded many times. V is TRBV2 and J is TRBJ2-7; 10 nucleotides match TRBD2. Looked up from germline, CDR1 is SNHLY and CDR2 is FYNNEI. The CDR3 extends over 15 amino acids. The V gene end was trimmed by 3 bases and the J gene end by 0 bases; junction bases not matched to a gene: 2. The CDR3 region is CASSDTSGTSYEQYF. DNA of the CDR3: TGTGCCAGCAGTGATACTAGCGGGACCTCCTACGAGCAGTACTTC.

This clonotype has just a few counts. A read error may be the cause here, since a much bigger clone is one base away. This chain uses TRBV2 with TRBJ1-6, with TRBD1 identical over 7 bases. The CDR3 extends over 13 amino acids. Germline CDR1 SNHLY, CDR2 FYNNEI. V was pared by 8 bases and J by 12 bases, with 10 bases of the junction left unmatched. CDR3 bases: TGTGCCAGCGGACAATTAACAGGGGAACCCCTCCACTTT. It codes for CASGQLTGEPLHF.